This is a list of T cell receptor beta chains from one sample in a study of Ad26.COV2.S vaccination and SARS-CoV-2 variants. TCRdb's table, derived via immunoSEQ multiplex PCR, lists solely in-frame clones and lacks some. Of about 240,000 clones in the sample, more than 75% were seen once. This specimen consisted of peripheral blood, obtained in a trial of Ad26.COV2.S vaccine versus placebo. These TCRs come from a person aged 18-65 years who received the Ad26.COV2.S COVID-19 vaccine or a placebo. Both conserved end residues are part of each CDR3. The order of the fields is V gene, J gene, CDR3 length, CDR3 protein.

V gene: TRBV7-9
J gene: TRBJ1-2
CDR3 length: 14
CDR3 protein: CASSLAAGGYGYTF

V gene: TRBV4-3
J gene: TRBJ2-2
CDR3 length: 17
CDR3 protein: CASSQGPGLAVAGELFF

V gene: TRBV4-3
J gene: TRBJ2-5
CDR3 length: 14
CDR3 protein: CASSLAGVSETQYF

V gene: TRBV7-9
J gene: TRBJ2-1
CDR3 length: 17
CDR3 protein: CASSSAAGRVGYNEQFF

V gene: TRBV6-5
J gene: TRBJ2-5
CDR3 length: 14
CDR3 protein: CASSYWRRGETQYF

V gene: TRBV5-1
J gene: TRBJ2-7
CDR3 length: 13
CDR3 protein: CASSLGQVSEQYF

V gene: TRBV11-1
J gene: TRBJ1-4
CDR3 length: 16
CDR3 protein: CASSHGGRATNEKLFF

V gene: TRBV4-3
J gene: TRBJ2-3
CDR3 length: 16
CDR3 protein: CASSSGGGPGTDTQYF

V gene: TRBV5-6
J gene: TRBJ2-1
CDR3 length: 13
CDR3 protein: CASSLITANEQFF

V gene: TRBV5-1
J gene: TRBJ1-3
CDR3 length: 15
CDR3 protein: CASRGQATSGNTIYF

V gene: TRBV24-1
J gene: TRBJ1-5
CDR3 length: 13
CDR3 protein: CATRAGGNQPQHF

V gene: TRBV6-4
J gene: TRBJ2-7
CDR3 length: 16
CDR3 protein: CAMSRIRRGPSYEQYF

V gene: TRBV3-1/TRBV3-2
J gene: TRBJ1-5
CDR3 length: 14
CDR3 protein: CASSLRTGSQPQHF

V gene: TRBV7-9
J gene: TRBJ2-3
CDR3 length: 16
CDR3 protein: CASSLAQGAATDTQYF

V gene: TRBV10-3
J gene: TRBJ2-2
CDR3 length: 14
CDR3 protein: CAIRSNANTGELFF

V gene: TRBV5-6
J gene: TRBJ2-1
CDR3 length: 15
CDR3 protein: CASSFVGGSDNEQFF

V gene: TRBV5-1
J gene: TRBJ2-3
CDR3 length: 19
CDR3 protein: CASSYTGLAGAGSTDTQYF

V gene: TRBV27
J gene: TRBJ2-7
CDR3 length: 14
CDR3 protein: CASSWGTGPYEQYF

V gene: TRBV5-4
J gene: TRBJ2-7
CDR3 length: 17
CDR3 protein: CASSLKWPAGGQNEQYF

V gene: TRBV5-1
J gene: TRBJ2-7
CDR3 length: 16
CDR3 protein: CASSLGGGGSGYEQYF

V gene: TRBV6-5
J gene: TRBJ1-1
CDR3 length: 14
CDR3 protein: CASSYFTGNTEAFF

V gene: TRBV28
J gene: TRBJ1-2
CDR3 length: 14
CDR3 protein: CASSWGDRGYGYTF

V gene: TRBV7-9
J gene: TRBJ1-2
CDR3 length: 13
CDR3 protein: CASTLGTFDGYTF

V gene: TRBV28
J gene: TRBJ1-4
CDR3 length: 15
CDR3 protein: CASSLMTGGFEKLFF

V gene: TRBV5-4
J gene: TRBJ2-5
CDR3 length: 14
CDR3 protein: CASSLAGQRETQYF

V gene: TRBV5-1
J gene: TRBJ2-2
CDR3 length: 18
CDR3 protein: CASSFWTSGGAGTGELFF

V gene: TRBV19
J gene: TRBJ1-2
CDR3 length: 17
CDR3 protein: CASSIDSLSGWNYGYTF

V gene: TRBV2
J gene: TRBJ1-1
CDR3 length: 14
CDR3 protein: CASSPVRGNTEAFF

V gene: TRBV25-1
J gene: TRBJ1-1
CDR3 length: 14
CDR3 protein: CASSVRGGNTEAFF

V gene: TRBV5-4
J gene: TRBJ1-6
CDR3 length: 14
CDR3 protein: CASSLQSSNTPLHF

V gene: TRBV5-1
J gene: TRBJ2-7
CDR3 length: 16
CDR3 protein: CASSPTGGGMPYEQYF

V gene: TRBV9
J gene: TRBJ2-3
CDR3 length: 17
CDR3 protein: CASSGGRRGRGADTQYF

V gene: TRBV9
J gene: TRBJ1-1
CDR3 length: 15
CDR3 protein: CASSALMVSNTEAFF

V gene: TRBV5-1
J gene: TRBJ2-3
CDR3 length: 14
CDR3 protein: CASSEGQEGDTQYF

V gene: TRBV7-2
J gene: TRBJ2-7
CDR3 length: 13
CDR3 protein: CASSWTSTYEQYF

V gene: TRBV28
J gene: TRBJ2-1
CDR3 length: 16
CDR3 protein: CASPPPGLPASNEQFF

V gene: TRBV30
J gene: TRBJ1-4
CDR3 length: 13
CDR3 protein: CAWGQGAYEKLFF

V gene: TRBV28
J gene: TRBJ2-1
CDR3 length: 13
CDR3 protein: CASSSGWNNEQFF

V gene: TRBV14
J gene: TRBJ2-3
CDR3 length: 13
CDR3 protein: CASSALGLPEQYF